The 20 T cell receptor beta chains given below trace back to one sample, sequenced in a study of cytomegalovirus exposure and HLA in healthy donors. Measured with immunoSEQ multiplex PCR; TCRdb has only the in-frame clones, and not every one. The sample holds 280,000 or so clones, roughly 90% seen once. The sequenced material came from PBMCs. These TCRs come from a woman between 18 and 29 years old in good health and CMV-seronegative.

The chain combines TRBV2 with TRBJ1-5; TRBD1 matches at 9 bases. Germline V gene sequence: CDR1 SNHLY, CDR2 FYNNEI. The V and J ends lost 3 bases and 5 bases, in that order; junction bases with no gene match: 2. CDR3 length: 14 amino acids. CDR3 region: CASSDGTGHQPQHF. DNA for the CDR3: TGTGCCAGCAGTGATGGGACAGGGCATCAGCCCCAGCATTTT.

This chain uses TRBV30 with TRBJ1-1, with unresolved D. Germline CDR1 reads GTSNPN; CDR2 reads SVGIG (reference sequence). V was cut by 1 base and J by 4 bases, with 16 bases left in between. This CDR3 is built from 15 residues. Here the CDR3 reads CAWSDPESVGTEAFF. The CDR3 DNA is TGTGCCTGGAGTGACCCGGAGTCGGTAGGCACTGAAGCTTTCTTT.

This chain uses TRBV27 with TRBJ1-5; maybe TRBD1 (5 bases). Germline V gene data show CDR1 as MNHEY and CDR2 as SMNVEV (reference sequence). V lost 3 bases and J lost 7, with 13 bases in between. The CDR3 runs to 14 residues. The CDR3 loop is CASSLGGGWQPQHF. In DNA form, the CDR3 reads TGTGCCAGCAGTTTGGGGGGGGGATGGCAGCCCCAGCATTTT.

This clone was observed a single time. V is TRBV6-5 and J is TRBJ2-5, with 7 bases that match TRBD1. The CDR3 is made up of 13 amino acids. Germline lookup yields CDR1 MNHEY and CDR2 SVGAGI. Unmatched junction bases numbered 1, after V lost 6 bases and J lost 0 bases. The CDR3 loop reads CASRDRYQETQYF. CDR3 coding DNA: TGTGCCAGCAGGGACAGGTACCAAGAGACCCAGTACTTC.

The chain links TRBV6-5 to TRBJ1-1, with TRBD1 matching 7 bases. CDR1 and CDR2 from the germline V gene are MNHEY and SVGAGI. The V segment lost 10 bases and the J segment 9 bases; nucleotides outside the gene matches: 11. The CDR3 spans 12 residues. CDR3 protein: CATIRPGQKAFF. The CDR3 DNA sequence: TGTGCCACCATCCGACCGGGACAGAAAGCTTTCTTT.

This chain uses TRBV7-3 with TRBJ2-1; TRBD1 matches at 11 bases. Germline V gene data show CDR1 as SGHTA and CDR2 as FQGTGA. After removal of 3 bases from V and 4 bases from J, the junction contained 5 bases not matched to a gene. CDR3 length: 16 residues. The CDR3 DNA sequence: TGTGCCAGCAGCTTCTCCGGGACAGGGGGATACAATGAGCAGTTCTTC. It codes for CASSFSGTGGYNEQFF.

This rearrangement joins TRBV6-6 to TRBJ1-2; D perhaps matches TRBD1 (6 bases). Germline V gives CDR1 MNHNY, CDR2 SVGAGI (reference sequence). The CDR3 is 14 residues long. V was cut by 8 bases and J by 6 bases, with 19 bases left in between. CDR3 sequence: CASHHLTGSNGYTF. In nucleotides, the CDR3 is TGTGCCAGCCACCACCTTACAGGGTCGAATGGCTACACCTTC.

The chain recombines TRBV7-2 with TRBJ2-1; 8 bases are a match to TRBD1. The germline V gene has CDR1 SGHTA and CDR2 FQGNSA. The CDR3 covers 15 residues. V gave up 3 bases and J gave up 1 base; unmatched junction bases: 2. The CDR3 protein is CASSFDRGSYNEQFF. CDR3 DNA: TGTGCCAGCAGCTTTGACAGGGGATCCTACAATGAGCAGTTCTTC.

The V gene is TRBV27, the J gene TRBJ2-2, with a possible D match to TRBD2 (6 bases). The CDR3 is made up of 16 amino acids. Deletions cut 5 bases from V and 6 bases from J, with 19 bases between. In germline, CDR1 is MNHEY, CDR2 SMNVEV (reference sequence). As DNA, the CDR3 is TGTGCCAGCAGTCCAGACCGACTAGATCTTTCCGGGGAGCTGTTTTTT. It is translated as CASSPDRLDLSGELFF.

This chain joins TRBV4-1 and TRBJ2-5, with TRBD2 matching 9 bases. Germline V gene lookup returns CDR1 MGHRA and CDR2 YSYEKL. J lost 2 bases, V lost 1 base, and 5 bases had no gene match. This CDR3 contains 16 residues. CDR3 protein: CASSQGRLAEQETQYF. CDR3 in DNA: TGCGCCAGCAGCCAAGGGAGACTAGCGGAACAAGAGACCCAGTACTTC.

CDR3 in amino acids: CASSPRHRTYVTYEQYF. The CDR3 DNA sequence: TGTGCCAGCAGCCCTCGCCATCGGACTTATGTAACCTACGAGCAGTACTTC. The gene calls are TRBV28 and TRBJ2-7; D is possibly TRBD2 (5 bases). This CDR3 has 17 residues. Per the germline V gene, CDR1 is MDHEN and CDR2 is SYDVKM. V lost 6 bases and J lost 2, with 23 bases in between.

The chain employs TRBV25-1 and TRBJ2-1; possible D gene TRBD2, 6 bases. V gave up 5 bases and J gave up 0 bases, with 17 bases separating them. Germline V gene sequence: CDR1 MGHDK, CDR2 SYGVNS. The CDR3 covers 17 residues. The CDR3, as DNA: TGTGCCAGCAGTTCGACACAAGCGGGTAACTCCTACAATGAGCAGTTCTTC. Residues: CASSSTQAGNSYNEQFF.

The chain employs TRBV6-5 and TRBJ2-7, with a tentative D call TRBD2 (5 bases). The CDR3 runs 15 residues. Trimming shortened V by 1 base and J by 2 bases, and 12 bases separated the two germline ends. Germline V gene lookup returns CDR1 MNHEY and CDR2 SVGAGI. The CDR3 DNA follows: TGTGCCAGCAGTTACTACGGAGAGGGTACCTACGAGCAGTACTTC. Its protein is CASSYYGEGTYEQYF.

Remarks on this clone: This sample includes further DNA sequences coding for the same CDR3. This chain uses TRBV5-1 with TRBJ1-1, with D hard to call. CDR1 is SGHRS and CDR2 is YFSETQ in the germline V gene. The V end lost 0 bases, the J end lost 1 base, and 7 bases lay between the germline ends. This CDR3 region has 14 residues. DNA of the CDR3: TGCGCCAGCAGCTTGGGCCAGGCGAACACTGAAGCTTTCTTT. It yields the protein CASSLGQANTEAFF.

The J gene is TRBJ2-1, the V gene TRBV18; no clear D gene. The ends were cut back, 6 bases at V and 8 bases at J, with 8 bases in the middle. Germline V gives CDR1 KGHSH, CDR2 LQKENI. The CDR3 covers 11 residues. The CDR3 sequence: CASSRSDEQFF. The CDR3 region has the DNA TGTGCCAGCTCCCGCTCGGATGAGCAGTTCTTC.

This clone was counted a single time. The chain couples TRBV5-6 to TRBJ1-2; D is undetermined. In germline, CDR1 is SGHDT, CDR2 YYEEEE. This CDR3 comprises 11 residues. The V end lost 0 bases, the J end lost 9 bases, and 6 bases lay between the germline ends. The CDR3: CASSLEQSYTF. DNA of the CDR3: TGTGCCAGCAGCTTGGAACAGAGCTACACCTTC. Complete variable domain (other parts from reference TRBV5-6 and TRBJ1-2): DAGVTQSPTHLIKTRGQQVTLRCSPKSGHDTVSWYQQALGQGPQFIFQYYEEEERQRGNFPDRFSGHQFPNYSSELNVNALLLGDSALYLCASSLEQSYTFGSGTRLTVV.

This chain uses TRBV10-2 with TRBJ2-1, with D possibly being TRBD1 (6 bases). The germline gives CDR1 WSHSY, CDR2 SAAADI. Trimming removed 10 bases at V and 7 bases at J, with 17 bases between. This CDR3 contains 13 residues. CDR3 region: CAIYRTDKNEQFF. The CDR3 nucleotides read TGCGCCATTTACAGGACAGACAAAAATGAGCAGTTCTTC.

In the case of this clone: Distinct nucleotide sequences in the sample also encode this CDR3. This rearrangement joins TRBV28 to TRBJ2-1; 7 bases are shared with TRBD2. V was pared by 3 bases and J by 4 bases, with 3 bases of the junction left unmatched. The CDR3 contains 14 residues. CDR1 and CDR2 (germline): MDHEN, SYDVKM. Here the CDR3 reads CASSFLGLYNEQFF. CDR3 nucleotides: TGTGCCAGCAGTTTTTTGGGACTATACAATGAGCAGTTCTTC.

The V and J genes are TRBV10-3 and TRBJ1-4; a possible D gene is TRBD1 (5 bases). The CDR3 consists of 14 residues. CDR1 ENHRY and CDR2 SYGVKD come from the germline V gene. V shed 2 bases and J shed 8 bases, with 12 bases lying between them. CDR3 DNA: TGTGCCATCAGTGAGGGGGCAGCCGCGGAAAAACTGTTTTTT. Encoded protein: CAISEGAAAEKLFF.

The chain couples TRBV6-1 to TRBJ2-3; TRBD1 matches at 9 bases. CDR3 length equals 15 residues. J gave up 2 bases and V 7 bases, and 7 bases lay outside the gene matches. CDR1 is MNHNS and CDR2 is SASEGT in the germline V gene. The DNA of the CDR3 is TGTGCCAGCACCCCGGGACAGGGCGTCACAGATACGCAGTATTTT. Its translation is CASTPGQGVTDTQYF.